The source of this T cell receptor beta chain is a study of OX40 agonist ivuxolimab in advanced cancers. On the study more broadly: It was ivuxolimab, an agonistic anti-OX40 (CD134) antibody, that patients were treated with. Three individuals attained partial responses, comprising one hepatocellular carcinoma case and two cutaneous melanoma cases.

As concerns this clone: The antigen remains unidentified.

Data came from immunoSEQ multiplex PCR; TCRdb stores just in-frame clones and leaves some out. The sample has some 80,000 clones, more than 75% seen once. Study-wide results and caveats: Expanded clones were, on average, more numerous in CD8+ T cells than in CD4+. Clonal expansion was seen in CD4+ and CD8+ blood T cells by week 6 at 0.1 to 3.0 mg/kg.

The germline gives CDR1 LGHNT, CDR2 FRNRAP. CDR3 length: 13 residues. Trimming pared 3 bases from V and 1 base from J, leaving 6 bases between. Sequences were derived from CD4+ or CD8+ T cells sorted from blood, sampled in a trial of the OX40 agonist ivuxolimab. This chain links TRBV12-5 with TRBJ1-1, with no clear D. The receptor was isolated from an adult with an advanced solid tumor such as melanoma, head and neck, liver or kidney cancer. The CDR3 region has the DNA TGTGCTAGTGGTTTCGATACGAACACTGAAGCTTTCTTT. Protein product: CASGFDTNTEAFF.